Sequencing of this T cell receptor beta chain was carried out in a study of cytomegalovirus exposure and HLA in healthy donors. For the study at large: Unique TCRs from HLA-typed donors, 70 million to 85 million of them, were held in an early data release.

The study's findings and limits: In vitro assays verified that a few CMV-associated chains recognized CMV antigens specifically. Reports showed the classifier diagnosing cytomegalovirus status with high specificity and sensitivity. The presence/absence work took it that sequencing depth was about the same across donors.

On this clone: What it binds is unknown.

It was with 60 Vbeta and 13 Jbeta primers that the PCR ran. Data came from immunoSEQ multiplex PCR; TCRdb stores just in-frame clones and leaves some out. The sample gives roughly 140,000 clones, 60% to 85% of which show up once; about 2.8% is in the top ten. The sequence derives from a male donor in good health and CMV-seronegative. Sequenced: PBMCs.

The CDR3 DNA reads as TGTGCCAGCAGCCTCGATGAAAAACTGTTTTTT. This sequence encodes CASSLDEKLFF. V gene TRBV4-2 combines with J gene TRBJ1-4; D unclear. Germline assignment: CDR1 LGHNA and CDR2 YNFKEQ. This CDR3 is built from 11 residues. V was pared by 4 bases and J by 6 bases, with 3 bases between.